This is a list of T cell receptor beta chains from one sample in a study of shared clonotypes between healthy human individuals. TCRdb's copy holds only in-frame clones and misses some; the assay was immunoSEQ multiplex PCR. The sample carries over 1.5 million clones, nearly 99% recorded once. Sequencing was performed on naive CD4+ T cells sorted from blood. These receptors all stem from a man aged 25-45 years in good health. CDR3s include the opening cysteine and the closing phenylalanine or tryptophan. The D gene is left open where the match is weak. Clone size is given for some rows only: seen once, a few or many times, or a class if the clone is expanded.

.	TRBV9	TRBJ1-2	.	CASSVVGLAGDYGYTF	TGTGCCAGCAGCGTAGTCGGACTCGCAGGGGACTATGGCTACACCTTC
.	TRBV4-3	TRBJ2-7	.	CASSQDHQNAYEQYF	TGCGCCAGCAGCCAAGATCATCAAAATGCCTACGAGCAGTACTTC
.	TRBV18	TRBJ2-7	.	CASSPEVEQYF	TGTGCCAGCTCACCGGAGGTCGAGCAGTACTTC
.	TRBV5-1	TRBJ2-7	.	CASSIVPGGEQYF	TGCGCCAGCAGTATCGTCCCGGGTGGCGAGCAGTACTTC
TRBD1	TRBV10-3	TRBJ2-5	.	CAISEWTGTQETQYF	TGTGCCATCAGTGAGTGGACAGGTACTCAAGAGACCCAGTACTTC
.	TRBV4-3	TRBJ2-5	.	CASSTDQGGETQYF	TGCGCCAGCAGCACAGACCAGGGTGGGGAGACCCAGTACTTC
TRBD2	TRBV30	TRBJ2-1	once	CAWSLTPVSGNEQFF	TGTGCCTGGAGTTTGACCCCCGTTAGCGGGAATGAGCAGTTCTTC
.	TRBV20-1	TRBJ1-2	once	CSARGYYGYTF	TGCAGTGCTAGAGGGTACTATGGCTACACCTTC
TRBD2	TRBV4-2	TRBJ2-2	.	CASSQVQAGGANTGELFF	TGTGCCAGCAGCCAAGTTCAAGCGGGAGGAGCGAACACCGGGGAGCTGTTTTTT
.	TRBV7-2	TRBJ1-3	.	CASSPWGSISGNTIYF	TGTGCCAGCAGTCCCTGGGGCTCTATCTCTGGAAACACCATATATTTT
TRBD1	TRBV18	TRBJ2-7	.	CASSLDRTGSYEQYF	TGTGCCAGCTCACTCGATAGGACAGGGTCCTACGAGCAGTACTTC
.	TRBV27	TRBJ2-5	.	CASSLGQGRSQTQYF	TGTGCCAGCAGTTTAGGGCAGGGAAGGTCCCAGACCCAGTACTTC
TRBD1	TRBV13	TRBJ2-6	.	CASSLGQGLSSGANVLTF	TGTGCCAGCAGCCTGGGACAGGGACTGAGCTCTGGGGCCAACGTCCTGACTTTC
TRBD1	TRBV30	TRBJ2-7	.	CAWSAPGQGYGQYF	TGTGCCTGGAGCGCGCCGGGACAGGGCTACGGGCAGTACTTC
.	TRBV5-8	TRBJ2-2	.	CASSFGRETTGELFF	TGTGCCAGCAGCTTCGGCAGGGAGACCACCGGGGAGCTGTTTTTT
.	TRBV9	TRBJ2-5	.	CASSPRTGQVTQYF	TGTGCCAGCAGCCCTCGGACGGGTCAAGTGACCCAGTACTTC
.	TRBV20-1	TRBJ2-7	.	CSARGPEQYF	TGCAGTGCTAGAGGTCCCGAGCAGTACTTC
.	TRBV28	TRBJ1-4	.	CASSPQASNEKLFF	TGTGCCAGCAGTCCTCAGGCCTCTAATGAAAAACTGTTTTTT
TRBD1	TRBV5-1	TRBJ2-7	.	CASRPGQAYEQYF	TGCGCCAGCAGACCGGGACAGGCCTACGAGCAGTACTTC
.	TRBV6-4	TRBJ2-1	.	CASSDEGFGEQFF	TGTGCCAGCAGTGACGAGGGGTTTGGTGAGCAGTTCTTC
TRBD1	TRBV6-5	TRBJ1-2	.	CASRNADRESF	TGTGCCAGCAGAAACGCAGACAGGGAGTCCTTC
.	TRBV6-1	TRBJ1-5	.	CASSEVGFNQPQHF	TGTGCCAGCAGTGAAGTGGGTTTCAATCAGCCCCAGCATTTT
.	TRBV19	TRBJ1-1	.	CASSRVNTEAFF	TGTGCCAGTAGTAGGGTGAACACTGAAGCTTTCTTT
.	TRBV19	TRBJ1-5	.	CASSPTGTANQPQHF	TGTGCCAGTTCCCCGACCGGGACCGCAAATCAGCCCCAGCATTTT
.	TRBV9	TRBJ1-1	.	CASSVGGAMNTEAFF	TGTGCCAGCAGCGTAGGGGGCGCCATGAACACTGAAGCTTTCTTT
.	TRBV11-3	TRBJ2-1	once	CASSLAGYNEQFF	TGTGCCAGCAGCCTAGCTGGATACAATGAGCAGTTCTTC
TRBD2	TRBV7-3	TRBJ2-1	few	CASSLMSAGGPYEQFF	TGTGCCAGCAGCTTAATGTCGGCGGGAGGGCCCTATGAGCAGTTCTTC
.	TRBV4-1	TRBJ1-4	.	CASSQQPISEKPFF	TGCGCCAGCAGCCAACAGCCCATAAGTGAAAAACCCTTTTTT
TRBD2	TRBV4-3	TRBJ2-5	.	CASSQDSVGGETQYF	TGCGCCAGCAGCCAAGATTCCGTGGGGGGGGAGACCCAGTACTTC
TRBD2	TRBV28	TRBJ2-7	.	CASPPSGTSGSYEQYF	TGTGCCAGCCCTCCCTCGGGCACTAGCGGATCCTACGAGCAGTACTTC